These 15 T cell receptor beta chains originate from one sample sequenced in a study of PD-L1 blockade in urothelial cancer. Clones were sequenced by immunoSEQ multiplex PCR, and TCRdb holds only the in-frame ones, with some missing. The repertoire holds under 90,000 clones, 90% seen once, with 8.5% to 9.5% in the top ten. The input for sequencing was PBMCs, taken around atezolizumab (anti-PD-L1) treatment. These receptor sequences come from a man between 60 and 75 years old with urothelial cancer.

The rearrangement joins TRBV7-2 to TRBJ2-7; TRBD2 is a possible D gene (5 bases). Per the germline V gene, CDR1 is SGHTA and CDR2 is FQGNSA. V shed 2 bases and J shed 5 bases, with 19 bases lying between them. The CDR3 is made up of 16 amino acids. The CDR3 DNA sequence: TGTGCCAGCAGCTTAAATGGGCGGGTCCTTCCCGACGAGCAGTACTTC. Protein: CASSLNGRVLPDEQYF.

The chain combines TRBV18 with TRBJ2-7; the match to TRBD2 covers 11 bases. Germline CDR1 reads KGHSH; CDR2 reads LQKENI. V lost 3 bases, J lost 0 bases, and 4 bases stayed unmatched. CDR3 length: 16 residues. CDR3 DNA sequence: TGTGCCAGCTCACCGAGACTAGCGGGACTCTCCTACGAGCAGTACTTC. It translates to CASSPRLAGLSYEQYF. The full variable domain, rest sourced from reference TRBV18 and TRBJ2-7, is NAGVMQNPRHLVRRRGQEARLRCSPMKGHSHVYWYRQLPEEGLKFMVYLQKENIIDESGMPKERFSAEFPKEGPSILRIQQVVRGDSAAYFCASSPRLAGLSYEQYFGPGTRLTVT.

The chain recombines TRBV5-6 with TRBJ1-4, with 8 bases aligning to TRBD1. V trimming: 3 bases; J trimming: 8 bases; junction bases outside the gene matches: 9. Germline lookup yields CDR1 SGHDT and CDR2 YYEEEE. This CDR3 contains 15 residues. CDR3 region: CASSYRTGSWEKLFF. DNA for the CDR3: TGTGCCAGCAGCTACAGGACAGGGTCGTGGGAAAAACTGTTTTTT.

The V gene is TRBV2, the J gene TRBJ2-7; D may be TRBD1 (6 bases). V was pared by 4 bases and J by 6 bases, with 13 bases between. The CDR3 is 13 amino acids. Per germline, CDR1 SNHLY and CDR2 FYNNEI. CDR3 coding DNA: TGTGCCAGCAGTGGAATAGGGGGATTCGAGCAGTACTTC. Its protein is CASSGIGGFEQYF.

V usage is TRBV7-2 and J usage is TRBJ2-7, with TRBD1 identical over 9 bases. Germline V gene data show CDR1 as SGHTA and CDR2 as FQGNSA. CDR3 length: 16 amino acids. V shed 3 bases and J 2 bases; nucleotides not matched to a gene: 8. CDR3 DNA: TGTGCCAGCAGCTTTCCATCGGGACAGGGAACCTACGAGCAGTACTTC. It specifies CASSFPSGQGTYEQYF.

V and J are TRBV6-6 and TRBJ1-3, with TRBD1 as a possible D gene (6 bases). The germline V gene encodes CDR1 MNHNY and CDR2 SVGAGI (reference sequence). The ends were cut back, 5 bases at V and 2 bases at J, with 13 bases in the middle. This CDR3 comprises 15 residues. The CDR3 region is CASSAGYRAGNTIYF. DNA for the CDR3: TGTGCCAGCAGTGCGGGTTACAGGGCTGGAAACACCATATATTTT.

The rearrangement links TRBV7-8 to TRBJ1-4; 8 bases align to TRBD1. This CDR3 has 16 residues. J lost 7 bases, V lost 5 bases, and 12 bases had no gene match. Germline lookup yields CDR1 SGHVS and CDR2 FQNEAQ. CDR3 protein: CASSPALDRAVEKLFF. The DNA for the CDR3 is TGTGCCAGCAGCCCCGCCTTGGACAGGGCGGTTGAAAAACTGTTTTTT.

The chain links TRBV6-9 to TRBJ1-2; 11 nucleotides align to TRBD1. Per germline, CDR1 MNHGY and CDR2 SVAAGI. This CDR3 is 16 amino acids long. V lost 0 bases to trimming and J lost 9 bases; unmatched junction nucleotides: 9. CDR3 sequence (DNA): TGTGCCAGCAGTTATTCCCATGCCGGGACAGGGGGAAGCTACACCTTC. Its translation is CASSYSHAGTGGSYTF.

The chain recombines TRBV11-1 with TRBJ2-7, with 9 bases fitting TRBD2. CDR1 is SGHAT and CDR2 is FQDESV in the germline V gene (reference sequence). V was clipped by 2 bases and J by 2 bases; unmatched bases: 1. The CDR3 extends over 14 amino acids. The chain's CDR3 is CASSLLAGAYEQYF. CDR3 nucleotide sequence: TGTGCCAGCAGCTTATTAGCGGGGGCCTACGAGCAGTACTTC.

The chain's CDR3 is CASSLGRGNEKLFF. DNA of the CDR3: TGTGCCAGCAGCTTGGGCAGGGGTAATGAAAAACTGTTTTTT. The chain employs TRBV5-4 and TRBJ1-4; D perhaps matches TRBD1 (6 bases). This CDR3 has 14 amino acids. With 0 bases removed from V and 4 bases from J, the gap between germline ends came to 7 bases. Germline V gene data show CDR1 as SGHNT and CDR2 as YYREEE (reference sequence). The full variable domain, its missing parts supplied by reference TRBV5-4 and TRBJ1-4, is ETGVTQSPTHLIKTRGQQVTLRCSSQSGHNTVSWYQQALGQGPQFIFQYYREEENGRGNFPPRFSGLQFPNYSSELNVNALELDDSALYLCASSLGRGNEKLFFGSGTQLSVL.

The V call is TRBV28, the J call TRBJ2-7; TRBD2 is a possible D gene (6 bases). The V and J ends lost 3 bases and 0 bases respectively, with 15 bases between them. CDR3 length: 16 amino acids. Germline V CDR1 and CDR2: MDHEN, SYDVKM. CDR3 in amino acids: CASSFHHRESSYEQYF. The CDR3 DNA reads TGTGCCAGCAGTTTCCACCACCGGGAGAGCTCCTACGAGCAGTACTTC.

This chain uses TRBV9 with TRBJ2-5, with 9 bases identical to TRBD2. Germline V gene lookup returns CDR1 SGDLS and CDR2 YYNGEE. V trimming: 0 bases; J trimming: 2 bases; junction bases outside the gene matches: 5. CDR3 length: 16 residues. The chain's CDR3 is CASSVGAGGPQETQYF. CDR3 bases: TGTGCCAGCAGCGTAGGGGCGGGAGGGCCACAAGAGACCCAGTACTTC.

V gene TRBV5-1 combines with J gene TRBJ1-1; D gene uncertain. V gave up 0 bases and J gave up 1 base, with 4 bases separating them. Per germline, CDR1 SGHRS and CDR2 YFSETQ. This CDR3 region has 13 residues. CDR3: CASSLEQNTEAFF. CDR3 coding DNA: TGCGCCAGCAGCTTGGAACAGAACACTGAAGCTTTCTTT.

The J gene is TRBJ2-2, the V gene TRBV6-5; 10 nucleotides agree with TRBD2. The CDR3 consists of 14 residues. V was pared by 6 bases and J by 7 bases, with 5 bases of the junction left unmatched. In germline, CDR1 is MNHEY, CDR2 SVGAGI. CDR3 in DNA: TGTGCCAGCAGCCCGGGACTAGCGAGCGGGGAGCTGTTTTTT. Its translation is CASSPGLASGELFF.

The chain links TRBV27 to TRBJ2-7; D is perhaps TRBD1 (5 bases). The CDR3 totals 12 residues. With 7 bases removed from V and 9 bases from J, the gap between germline ends came to 16 bases. In germline, CDR1 is MNHEY, CDR2 SMNVEV (reference sequence). The CDR3 coding sequence is TGTGCCAGCAAAACAGGCTCCGAAGGGCAGTACTTC. It specifies CASKTGSEGQYF.